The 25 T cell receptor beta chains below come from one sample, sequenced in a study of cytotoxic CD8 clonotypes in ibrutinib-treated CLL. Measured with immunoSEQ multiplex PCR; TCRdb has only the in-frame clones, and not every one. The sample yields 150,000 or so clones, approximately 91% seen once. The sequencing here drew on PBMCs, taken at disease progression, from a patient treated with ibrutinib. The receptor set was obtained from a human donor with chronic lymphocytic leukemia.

CDR3 sequence reads: CAWRGRTRPDTQYF. DNA for the CDR3: TGTGCCTGGAGGGGGAGGACTAGGCCAGATACGCAGTATTTT. This sequence joins TRBV30 and TRBJ2-3, with TRBD2 matching 7 bases. The CDR3 spans 14 residues. Germline V gene sequence: CDR1 GTSNPN, CDR2 SVGIG (reference sequence). The junction had 7 bases not matched to a gene; V was cut back by 3 bases and J by 4 bases.

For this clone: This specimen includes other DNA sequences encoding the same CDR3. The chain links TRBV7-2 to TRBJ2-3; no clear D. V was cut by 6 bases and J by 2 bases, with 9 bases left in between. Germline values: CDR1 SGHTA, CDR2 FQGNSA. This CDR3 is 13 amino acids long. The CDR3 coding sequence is TGTGCCAGCAGTTCTCTACTCACAGATACGCAGTATTTT. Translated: CASSSLLTDTQYF.

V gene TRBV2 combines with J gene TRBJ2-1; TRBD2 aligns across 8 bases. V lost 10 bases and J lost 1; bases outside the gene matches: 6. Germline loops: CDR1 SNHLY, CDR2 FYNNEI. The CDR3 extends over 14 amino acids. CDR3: CATLAGGSYNEQFF. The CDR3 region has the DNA TGTGCCACCCTAGCGGGTGGGTCCTACAATGAGCAGTTCTTC.

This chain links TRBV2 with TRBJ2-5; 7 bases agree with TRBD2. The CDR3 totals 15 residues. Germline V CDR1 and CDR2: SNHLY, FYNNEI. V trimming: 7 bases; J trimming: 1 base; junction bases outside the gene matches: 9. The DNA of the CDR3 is TGTGCCAGCATCAAAGGGACTACCAGCCAAGAGACCCAGTACTTC. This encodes CASIKGTTSQETQYF.

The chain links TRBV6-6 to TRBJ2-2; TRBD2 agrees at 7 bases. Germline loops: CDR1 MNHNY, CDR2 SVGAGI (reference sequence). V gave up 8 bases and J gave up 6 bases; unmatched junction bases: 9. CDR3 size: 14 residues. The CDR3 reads CASCAGAPPGELFF. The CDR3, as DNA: TGTGCCAGCTGCGCGGGAGCTCCGCCCGGGGAGCTGTTTTTT.

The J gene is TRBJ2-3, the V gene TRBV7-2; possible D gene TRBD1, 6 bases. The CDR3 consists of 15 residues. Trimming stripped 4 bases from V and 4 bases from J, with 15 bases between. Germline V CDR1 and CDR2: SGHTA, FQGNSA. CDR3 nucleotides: TGTGCCAGCAGCTCCCGACAGGTTCAAGCAGATACGCAGTATTTT. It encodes CASSSRQVQADTQYF.

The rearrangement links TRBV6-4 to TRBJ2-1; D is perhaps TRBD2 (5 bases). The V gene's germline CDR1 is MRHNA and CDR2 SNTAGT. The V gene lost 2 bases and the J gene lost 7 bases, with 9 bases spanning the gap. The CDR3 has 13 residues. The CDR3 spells CASSDDGRNEQFF. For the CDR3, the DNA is TGTGCCAGCAGTGACGATGGGAGAAATGAGCAGTTCTTC.

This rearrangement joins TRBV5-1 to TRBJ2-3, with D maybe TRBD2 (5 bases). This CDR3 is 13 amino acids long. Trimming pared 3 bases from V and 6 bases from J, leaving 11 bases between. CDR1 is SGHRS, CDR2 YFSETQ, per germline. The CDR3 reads CASSSGNVDTQYF. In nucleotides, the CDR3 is TGCGCCAGCAGCTCGGGGAATGTGGATACGCAGTATTTT.

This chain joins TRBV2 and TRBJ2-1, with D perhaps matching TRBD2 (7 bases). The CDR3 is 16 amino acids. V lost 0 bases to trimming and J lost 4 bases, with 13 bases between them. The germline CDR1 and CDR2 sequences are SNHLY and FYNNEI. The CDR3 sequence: CASSEALGGPYNEQFF. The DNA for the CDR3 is TGTGCCAGCAGTGAAGCGCTCGGGGGGCCGTACAATGAGCAGTTCTTC.

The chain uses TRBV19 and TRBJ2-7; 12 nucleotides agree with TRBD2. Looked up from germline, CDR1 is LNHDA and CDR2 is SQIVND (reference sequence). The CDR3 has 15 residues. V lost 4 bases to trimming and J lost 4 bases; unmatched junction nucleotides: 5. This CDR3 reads CASSRTSGNYYEQYF. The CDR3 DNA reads TGTGCCAGTAGTAGGACTAGCGGGAATTATTACGAGCAGTACTTC.

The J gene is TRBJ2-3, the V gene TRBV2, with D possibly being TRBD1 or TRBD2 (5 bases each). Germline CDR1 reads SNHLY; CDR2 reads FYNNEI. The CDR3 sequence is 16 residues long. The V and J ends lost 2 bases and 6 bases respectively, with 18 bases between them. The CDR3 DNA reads TGTGCCAGCAGTGAATCCTACTTCCCCGGGGCGGATACGCAGTATTTT. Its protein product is CASSESYFPGADTQYF.

Here the CDR3 reads CASSRGTESQPQHF. DNA for the CDR3: TGTGCCAGTAGTAGAGGGACAGAGTCTCAGCCCCAGCATTTT. V is TRBV19 and J is TRBJ1-5; 7 positions agree with TRBD1. V shed 4 bases, J shed 6 bases, and the junction held 6 bases outside the gene matches. The CDR3 loop spans 14 amino acids. Per the germline V gene, CDR1 is LNHDA and CDR2 is SQIVND (reference sequence).

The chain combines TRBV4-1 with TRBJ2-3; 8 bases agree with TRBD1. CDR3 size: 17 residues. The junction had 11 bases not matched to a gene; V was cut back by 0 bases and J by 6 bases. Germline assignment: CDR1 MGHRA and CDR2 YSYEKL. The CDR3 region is CASSQDSIETGVDTQYF. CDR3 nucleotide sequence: TGCGCCAGCAGCCAAGATAGTATCGAGACAGGGGTGGATACGCAGTATTTT.

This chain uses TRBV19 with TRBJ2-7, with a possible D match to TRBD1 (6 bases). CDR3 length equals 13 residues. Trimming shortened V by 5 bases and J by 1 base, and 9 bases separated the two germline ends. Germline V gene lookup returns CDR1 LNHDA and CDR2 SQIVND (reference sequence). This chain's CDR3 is CASSSGTSYEQYF. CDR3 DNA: TGTGCCAGTAGTTCCGGGACATCCTACGAGCAGTACTTC.

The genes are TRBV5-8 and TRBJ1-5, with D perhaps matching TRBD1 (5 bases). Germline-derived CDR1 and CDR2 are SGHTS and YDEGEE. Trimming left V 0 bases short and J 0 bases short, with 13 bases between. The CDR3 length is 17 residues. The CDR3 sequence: CASSLESGGSSNQPQHF. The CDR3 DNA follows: TGTGCCAGCAGCTTGGAGTCCGGGGGGTCTAGCAATCAGCCCCAGCATTTT.

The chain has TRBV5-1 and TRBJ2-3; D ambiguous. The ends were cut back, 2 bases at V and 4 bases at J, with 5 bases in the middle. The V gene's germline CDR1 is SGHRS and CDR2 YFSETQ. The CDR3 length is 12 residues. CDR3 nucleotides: TGCGCCAGCAGCTTAATTTCAGATACGCAGTATTTT. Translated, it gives CASSLISDTQYF. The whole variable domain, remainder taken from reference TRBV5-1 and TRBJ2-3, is KAGVTQTPRYLIKTRGQQVTLSCSPISGHRSVSWYQQTPGQGLQFLFEYFSETQRNKGNFPGRFSGRQFSNSRSEMNVSTLELGDSALYLCASSLISDTQYFGPGTRLTVL.

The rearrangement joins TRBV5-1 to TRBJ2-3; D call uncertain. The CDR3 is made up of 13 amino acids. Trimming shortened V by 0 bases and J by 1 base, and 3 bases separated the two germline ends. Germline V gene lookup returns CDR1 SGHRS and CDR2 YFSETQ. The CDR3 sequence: CASSLVGTDTQYF. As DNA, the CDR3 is TGCGCCAGCAGCTTGGTTGGCACAGATACGCAGTATTTT.

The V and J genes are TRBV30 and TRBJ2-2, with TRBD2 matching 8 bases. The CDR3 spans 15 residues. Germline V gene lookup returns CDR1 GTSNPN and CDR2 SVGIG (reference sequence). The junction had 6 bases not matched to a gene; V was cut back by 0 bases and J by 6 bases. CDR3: CAWSVFSGSPGELFF. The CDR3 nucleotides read TGTGCCTGGAGTGTTTTCAGCGGGAGTCCCGGGGAGCTGTTTTTT.

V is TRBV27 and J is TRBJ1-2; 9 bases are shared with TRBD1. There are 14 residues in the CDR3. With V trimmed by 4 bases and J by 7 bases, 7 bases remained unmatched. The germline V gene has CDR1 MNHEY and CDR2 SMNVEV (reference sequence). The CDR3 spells CASSSAGTGFGYTF. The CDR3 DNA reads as TGTGCCAGCAGTTCGGCCGGGACAGGGTTTGGCTACACCTTC.

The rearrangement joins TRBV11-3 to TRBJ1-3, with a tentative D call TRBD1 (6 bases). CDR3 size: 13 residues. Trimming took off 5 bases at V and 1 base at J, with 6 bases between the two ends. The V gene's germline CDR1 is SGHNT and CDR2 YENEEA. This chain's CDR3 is CASSTGSGNTIYF. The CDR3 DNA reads TGTGCCAGCAGCACAGGGTCTGGAAACACCATATATTTT.

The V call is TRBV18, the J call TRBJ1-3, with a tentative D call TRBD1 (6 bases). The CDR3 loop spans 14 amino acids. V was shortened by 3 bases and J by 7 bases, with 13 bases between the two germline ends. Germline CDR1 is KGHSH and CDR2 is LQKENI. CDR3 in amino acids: CASSPVQGGNTIYF. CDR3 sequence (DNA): TGTGCCAGCTCACCGGTACAGGGCGGGAACACCATATATTTT.

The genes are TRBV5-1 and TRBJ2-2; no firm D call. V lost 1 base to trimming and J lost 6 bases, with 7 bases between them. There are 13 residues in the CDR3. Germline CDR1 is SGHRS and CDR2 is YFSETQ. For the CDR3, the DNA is TGCGCCAGCAGCTTGTGGACCGCCGGGGAGCTGTTTTTT. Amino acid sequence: CASSLWTAGELFF. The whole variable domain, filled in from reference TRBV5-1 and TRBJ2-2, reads KAGVTQTPRYLIKTRGQQVTLSCSPISGHRSVSWYQQTPGQGLQFLFEYFSETQRNKGNFPGRFSGRQFSNSRSEMNVSTLELGDSALYLCASSLWTAGELFFGEGSRLTVL.

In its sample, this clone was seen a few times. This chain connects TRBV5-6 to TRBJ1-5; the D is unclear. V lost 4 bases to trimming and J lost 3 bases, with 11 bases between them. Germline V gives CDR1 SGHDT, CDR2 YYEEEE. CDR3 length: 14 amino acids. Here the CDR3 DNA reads TGTGCCAGCAGCCGAGGCTCACCCAATCAGCCCCAGCATTTT. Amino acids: CASSRGSPNQPQHF.

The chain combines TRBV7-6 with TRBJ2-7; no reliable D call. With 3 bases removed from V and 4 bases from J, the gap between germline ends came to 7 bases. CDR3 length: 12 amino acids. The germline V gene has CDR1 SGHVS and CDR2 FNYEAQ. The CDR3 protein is CASSLKQYEQYF. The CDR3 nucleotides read TGTGCCAGCAGCTTGAAACAATACGAGCAGTACTTC.

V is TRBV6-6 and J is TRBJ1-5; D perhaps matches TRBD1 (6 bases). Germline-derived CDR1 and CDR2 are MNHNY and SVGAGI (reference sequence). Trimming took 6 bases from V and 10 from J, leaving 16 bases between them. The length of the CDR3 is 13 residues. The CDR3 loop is CASRNRDGRPQHF. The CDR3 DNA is TGTGCCAGCAGAAACAGGGATGGTCGTCCCCAGCATTTT.